This T cell receptor (beta chain) was identified in a study of blood T cell repertoires in COVID-19. Turning to the study itself: From the United States, Italy and Spain came samples of acute and convalescent COVID-19. Sources were T cells, B-cell-depleted T cells, or PBMCs; the material itself was cDNA or gDNA.

CDR3 length: 14 amino acids. Trimming at V came to 6 bases and at J to 2 bases, leaving 6 bases not matched to a gene. Germline V gene sequence: CDR1 MNHEY, CDR2 SVGEGT. Original processing notes: Estimation of nucleated cell counts was performed using reference gene primer amplification. Generated by immunoSEQ multiplex PCR, the TCRdb table keeps only in-frame clones and is missing some. V and J calls and clone size are as listed in that table; D and trimming were resolved from the DNA. Here the sample spans fewer than 100,000 clones, about 76% being singletons. The sample consisted of peripheral blood. The J gene is TRBJ2-7, the V gene TRBV6-2 or TRBV6-3; TRBD2 agrees at 8 bases. This clonotype was sampled from a human donor in a cohort sampled during active COVID-19. CDR3 amino acids: CASSRSGNAYEQYF. DNA of the CDR3: TGTGCCAGCAGCCGTAGCGGGAACGCCTACGAGCAGTACTTC.